In this sample, the clone carrying this T cell receptor (beta chain) turned up many times. Its antigen remains unidentified. This specimen comes from a study of regulatory T cells in long-lasting Graves disease. Whole-study results and caveats: Less diverse TCR repertoires were seen in persistent Graves' patients than in newly diagnosed ones.

V lost 5 bases and J lost 4, with 5 bases in between. The CDR3 has 12 amino acids. From germline, CDR1 is SGHAT and CDR2 FQDESV (reference sequence). Time point denoted: newly diagnosed GD, antithyroid drugs for less than 3 months. The TCR library was prepared using RNA isolated from PBMCs. Combining iRepertoire HTBI primers with Arm-PCR of CDR3 regions, the authors built TCR beta libraries. TCRdb re-called the multiplex PCR reads with MiXCR, one entry per CDR3 protein. The sample has 400,000 to 450,000 distinct CDR3 sequences, about 15% seen once. These data also featured in a second study, about T cells in Graves' hyperthyroidism and ophthalmopathy. That investigation notes: If no ophthalmopathy progression occurred within 18 months, Graves' hyperthyroidism was stable. For ophthalmopathy, model prediction preceded onset by a median 6.5 months.

The J gene is TRBJ1-4, the V gene TRBV11-1; D not certain. Material: peripheral blood mononuclear cells (PBMCs), obtained at new diagnosis, from a patient treated with antithyroid drugs. The clonotype was recovered from a woman under 40 with Graves disease. The CDR3 nucleotides are TGTGCCAGCAGCCTGGATAATGAAAAACTGTTTTTT. Its translation: CASSLDNEKLFF.